Listed below are T cell receptor beta chains from one sample, sequenced in a study of shared clonotypes between healthy human individuals. Measured with immunoSEQ multiplex PCR; TCRdb has only the in-frame clones, and not every one. Of 800,000 to 1,200,000 clones in the sample, approximately 78% are singletons; the top ten hold 0.5% to 0.6%. Sequenced: memory CD4+ T cells from PBMCs. Every receptor here comes from a man between 18 and 35 years old in good health. Some clones in this sample may be carry-over from other donors' samples. CDR3s include the opening cysteine and the closing phenylalanine or tryptophan. The D gene is left open where the match is weak. Only some rows state a clone size, as once, few, many or a class for expanded clones.

v_call	clone_size	d_call	j_call	cdr3_aa
TRBV6-5	once	NA	TRBJ2-3	CASSSEGDTQYF
TRBV10-3	NA	NA	TRBJ2-3	CAISEIGGSAQYF
TRBV15	few	NA	TRBJ1-5	CATSRDGARQPQHF
TRBV5-1	NA	NA	TRBJ2-5	CASSFAQETQYF
TRBV6-1	NA	NA	TRBJ1-5	CASSEALGSFDFQPQHF
TRBV2	NA	TRBD1	TRBJ1-1	CASSRTGGRTEAFF
TRBV18	few	TRBD1	TRBJ2-2	CASSLGQANTGELFF
TRBV5-1	NA	NA	TRBJ2-7	CASSPGGLQVGYF
TRBV2	NA	TRBD1	TRBJ1-1	CASSEKGRGLTEAFF
TRBV11-2	NA	NA	TRBJ2-7	CASSLLRTGPLSYEQYF
TRBV9	many	NA	TRBJ2-3	CASSPGLSPYTDTQYF
TRBV4-2	many	TRBD2	TRBJ2-3	CASSQDEASGRYTQYF
TRBV28	NA	NA	TRBJ1-2	CASSWPGSVGGYTF
TRBV2	NA	TRBD1	TRBJ2-7	CASRSTGTGGVNEQYF
TRBV19	few	NA	TRBJ1-1	CASSIQANTEAFF
TRBV11-2	NA	NA	TRBJ2-5	CASRRRIQETQYF
TRBV6-6	many	NA	TRBJ2-1	CASRETPIPFF
TRBV29-1	few	NA	TRBJ2-1	CSVVGGASYNEQFF
TRBV5-1	NA	NA	TRBJ1-4	CASSLNGANEKLFF
TRBV6-6	NA	NA	TRBJ1-5	CASTLFSNQPQHF
TRBV6-6	NA	TRBD2	TRBJ2-5	CASSPSSGQETQYF
TRBV7-2	once	TRBD2	TRBJ2-1	CASSLAGVAYNEQFF
TRBV6-6	NA	NA	TRBJ1-3	CASRDTGQSGNTIYF
TRBV30	NA	NA	TRBJ1-4	CAWSQRELFF
TRBV4-1	once	NA	TRBJ1-4	CASSLRGVDEKLFF
TRBV4-2	NA	NA	TRBJ2-2	CASSQGSGVGRNTGELFF
TRBV5-5	NA	TRBD1	TRBJ2-7	CASSLGQGVVYYEQYF
TRBV4-2	NA	NA	TRBJ2-3	CASSQVEASDTQYF
TRBV6-5	NA	TRBD2	TRBJ2-5	CASSPGGRAETQYF
TRBV10-3	NA	TRBD1	TRBJ1-1	CAISEDLSLQGTRSAFF
TRBV27	once	NA	TRBJ2-5	CAIRGQGRGQETQYF
TRBV9	once	NA	TRBJ1-2	CASSVRGENGYTF
TRBV18	NA	NA	TRBJ2-7	CASSRVQDYEQYF
TRBV7-2	NA	NA	TRBJ2-5	CASSLVGKETQYF
TRBV2	NA	TRBD2	TRBJ2-3	CASGRELGADTQYF
TRBV4-1	NA	TRBD2	TRBJ2-6	CASSQPSGLAGGPSGANVLTF
TRBV5-1	few	NA	TRBJ2-5	CASSSTDPRGTQYF
TRBV4-1	NA	TRBD1	TRBJ2-1	CASSQGQGATNEQFF
TRBV30	NA	NA	TRBJ1-4	CAWSGTVNEKLFF
TRBV7-2	NA	NA	TRBJ1-3	CASSSEYGNTIYF
TRBV28	many	NA	TRBJ1-2	CASSFGGSLDYGYTF
TRBV28	NA	TRBD1	TRBJ2-6	CASSRRGQGYNVLTF